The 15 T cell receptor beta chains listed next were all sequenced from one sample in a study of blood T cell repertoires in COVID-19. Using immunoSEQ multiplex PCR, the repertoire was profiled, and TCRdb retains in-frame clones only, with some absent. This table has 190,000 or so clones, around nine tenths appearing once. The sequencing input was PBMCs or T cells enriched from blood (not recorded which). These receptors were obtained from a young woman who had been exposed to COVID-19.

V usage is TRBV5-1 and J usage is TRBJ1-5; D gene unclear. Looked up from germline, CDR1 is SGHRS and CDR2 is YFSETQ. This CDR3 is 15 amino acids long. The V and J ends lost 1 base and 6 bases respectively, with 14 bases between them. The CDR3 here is CASSLSGQEGQPQHF. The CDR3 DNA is TGCGCCAGCAGCTTGTCGGGCCAGGAGGGTCAGCCCCAGCATTTT.

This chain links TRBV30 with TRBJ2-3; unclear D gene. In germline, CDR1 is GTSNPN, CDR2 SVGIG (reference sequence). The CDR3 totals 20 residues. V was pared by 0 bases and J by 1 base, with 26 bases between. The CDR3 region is CAWSVWPRQYPRLGTDTQYF. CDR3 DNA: TGTGCCTGGAGTGTATGGCCGCGGCAGTACCCTCGATTGGGCACAGATACGCAGTATTTT. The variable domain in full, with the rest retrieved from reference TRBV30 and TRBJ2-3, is SQTIHQWPATLVQPVGSPLSLECTVEGTSNPNLYWYRQAAGRGLQLLFYSVGIGQISSEVPQNLSASRPQDRQFILSSKKLLLSDSGFYLCAWSVWPRQYPRLGTDTQYFGPGTRLTVL.

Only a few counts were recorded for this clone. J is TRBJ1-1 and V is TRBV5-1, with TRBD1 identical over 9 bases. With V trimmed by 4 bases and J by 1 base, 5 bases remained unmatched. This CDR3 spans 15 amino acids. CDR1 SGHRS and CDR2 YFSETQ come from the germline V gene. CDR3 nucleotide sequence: TGCGCCAGCAGCGGCGGGACAGGGAGGAACACTGAAGCTTTCTTT. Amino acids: CASSGGTGRNTEAFF. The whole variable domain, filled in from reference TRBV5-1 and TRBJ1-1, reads KAGVTQTPRYLIKTRGQQVTLSCSPISGHRSVSWYQQTPGQGLQFLFEYFSETQRNKGNFPGRFSGRQFSNSRSEMNVSTLELGDSALYLCASSGGTGRNTEAFFGQGTRLTVV.

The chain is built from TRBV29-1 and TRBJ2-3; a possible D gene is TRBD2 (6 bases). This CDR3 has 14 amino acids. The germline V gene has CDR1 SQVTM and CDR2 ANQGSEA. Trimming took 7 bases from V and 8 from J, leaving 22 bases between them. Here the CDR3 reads CSATSIDFLGTQYF. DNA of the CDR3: TGCAGCGCGACTAGTATTGATTTTTTAGGTACGCAGTATTTT.

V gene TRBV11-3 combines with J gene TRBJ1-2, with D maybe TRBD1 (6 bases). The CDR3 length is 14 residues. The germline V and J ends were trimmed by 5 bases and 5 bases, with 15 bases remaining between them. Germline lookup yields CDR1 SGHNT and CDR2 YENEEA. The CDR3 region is CASSLGTWAYGYTF. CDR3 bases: TGTGCCAGCAGCCTGGGGACATGGGCGTATGGCTACACCTTC. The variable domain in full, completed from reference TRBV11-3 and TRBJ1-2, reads EAGVVQSPRYKIIEKKQPVAFWCNPISGHNTLYWYLQNLGQGPELLIRYENEEAVDDSQLPKDRFSAERLKGVDSTLKIQPAELGDSAVYLCASSLGTWAYGYTFGSGTRLTVV.

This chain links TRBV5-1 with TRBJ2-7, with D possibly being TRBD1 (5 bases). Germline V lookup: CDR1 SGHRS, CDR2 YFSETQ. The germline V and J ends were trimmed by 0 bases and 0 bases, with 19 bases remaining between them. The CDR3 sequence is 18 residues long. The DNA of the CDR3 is TGCGCCAGCAGCTTGGGGAGAAAGGGGCCGTCGATCTCCTACGAGCAGTACTTC. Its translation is CASSLGRKGPSISYEQYF.

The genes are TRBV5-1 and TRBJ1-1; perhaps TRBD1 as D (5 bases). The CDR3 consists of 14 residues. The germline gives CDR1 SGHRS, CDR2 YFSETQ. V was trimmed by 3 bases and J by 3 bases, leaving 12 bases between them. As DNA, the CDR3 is TGCGCCAGCAGCTCCGGGGGTCCGGACACTGAAGCTTTCTTT. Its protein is CASSSGGPDTEAFF.

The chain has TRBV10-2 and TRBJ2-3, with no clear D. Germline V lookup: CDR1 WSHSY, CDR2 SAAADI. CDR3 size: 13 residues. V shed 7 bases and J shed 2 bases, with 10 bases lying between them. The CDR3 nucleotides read TGCGCCAGCAACGAACTGCCCACAGATACGCAGTATTTT. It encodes CASNELPTDTQYF.

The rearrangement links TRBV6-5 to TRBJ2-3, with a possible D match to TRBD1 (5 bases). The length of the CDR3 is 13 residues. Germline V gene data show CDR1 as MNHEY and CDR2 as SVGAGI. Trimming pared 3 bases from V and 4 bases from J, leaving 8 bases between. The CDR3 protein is CASSYSGSDTQYF. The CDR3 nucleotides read TGTGCCAGCAGTTATTCAGGGTCAGATACGCAGTATTTT.

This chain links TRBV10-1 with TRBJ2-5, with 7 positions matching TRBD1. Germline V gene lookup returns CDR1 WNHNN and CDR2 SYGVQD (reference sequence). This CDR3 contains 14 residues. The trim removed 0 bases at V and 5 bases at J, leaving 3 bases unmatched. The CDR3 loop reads CASSESGGGETQYF. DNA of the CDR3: TGCGCCAGCAGTGAGTCAGGGGGCGGTGAGACCCAGTACTTC.

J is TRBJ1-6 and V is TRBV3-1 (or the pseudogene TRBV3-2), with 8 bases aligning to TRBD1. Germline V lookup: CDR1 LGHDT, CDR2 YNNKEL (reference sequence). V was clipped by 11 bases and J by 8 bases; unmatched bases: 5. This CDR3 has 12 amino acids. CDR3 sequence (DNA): TGTGCCGCCGGGACAGGCGATTCACCCCTCCACTTT. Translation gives CAAGTGDSPLHF.

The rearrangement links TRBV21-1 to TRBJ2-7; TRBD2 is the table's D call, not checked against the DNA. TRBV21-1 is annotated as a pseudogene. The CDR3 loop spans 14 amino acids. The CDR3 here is CASSKGAGFYEQYF. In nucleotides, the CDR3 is TGTGCCAGCAGCAAAGGGGCGGGTTTCTACGAGCAGTACTTC.

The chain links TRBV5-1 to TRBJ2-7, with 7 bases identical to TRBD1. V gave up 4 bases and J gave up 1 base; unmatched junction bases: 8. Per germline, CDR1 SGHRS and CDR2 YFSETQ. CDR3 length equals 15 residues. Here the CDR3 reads CASSPSPGQSYEQYF. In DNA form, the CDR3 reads TGCGCCAGCAGCCCAAGCCCGGGACAGTCCTACGAGCAGTACTTC.

CDR3 in amino acids: CASSLSYLSQHF. The CDR3 DNA is TGTGCCAGCAGTTTATCTTATCTGTCCCAGCATTTT. This chain uses TRBV12-3 or TRBV12-4 with TRBJ1-5; D remains ambiguous. This CDR3 has 12 amino acids. Trimming removed 2 bases from V and 11 bases from J, with 10 bases in between.

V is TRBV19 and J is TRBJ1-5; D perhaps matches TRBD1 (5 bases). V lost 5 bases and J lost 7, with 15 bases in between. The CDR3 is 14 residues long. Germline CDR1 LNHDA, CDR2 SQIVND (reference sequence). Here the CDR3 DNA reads TGTGCCAGTAGTGTGGTAGGGGAAGGCCAGCCCCAGCATTTT. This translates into CASSVVGEGQPQHF.